One sample yielded the 18 T cell receptor beta chains listed below, sequenced in a study of blood T cell repertoires in COVID-19. Repertoires were generated with immunoSEQ multiplex PCR, while TCRdb's copy carries only in-frame clones and drops some. The sample gives 150,000 to 250,000 clones, about nine tenths of which show up once; approximately 2.4% is in the top ten. The sequenced material came from PBMCs or T cells enriched from blood (not recorded which). Receptor source: a woman in her 30s who had recovered from COVID-19.

The rearrangement uses TRBV4-2 and TRBJ2-1; 11 bases match TRBD2. This CDR3 has 17 residues. V lost 1 base to trimming and J lost 4 bases; unmatched junction nucleotides: 6. The V gene's germline CDR1 is LGHNA and CDR2 YNFKEQ. The CDR3 nucleotides read TGTGCCAGCAGCCAAGCCCCGACTAGCGGGGTTTACAATGAGCAGTTCTTC. Residues: CASSQAPTSGVYNEQFF.

A few counts support this clone. The chain has TRBV5-4 and TRBJ1-2; D is possibly TRBD1 (5 bases). The V end was cut by 3 bases, the J end by 3 bases, with 15 bases between. Germline CDR1 SGHNT, CDR2 YYREEE (reference sequence). This CDR3 is built from 15 residues. CDR3 sequence: CASSSKSREDYGYTF. CDR3 sequence (DNA): TGTGCCAGCAGCTCTAAAAGCAGGGAGGACTATGGCTACACCTTC. Supplemented by reference TRBV5-4 and TRBJ1-2, the full variable domain reads ETGVTQSPTHLIKTRGQQVTLRCSSQSGHNTVSWYQQALGQGPQFIFQYYREEENGRGNFPPRFSGLQFPNYSSELNVNALELDDSALYLCASSSKSREDYGYTFGSGTRLTVV.

V gene TRBV5-1 combines with J gene TRBJ1-1; 10 nucleotides match TRBD1. Germline CDR1 SGHRS, CDR2 YFSETQ. This CDR3 has 14 amino acids. The V gene end was trimmed by 4 bases and the J gene end by 3 bases; junction bases not matched to a gene: 3. CDR3 DNA sequence: TGCGCCAGCAGCAGGGGACAGGGGTACACTGAAGCTTTCTTT. It yields the protein CASSRGQGYTEAFF.

This clone was counted once. The chain employs TRBV7-2 and TRBJ2-5, with 8 bases aligning to TRBD1. J lost 1 base, V lost 3 bases, and 1 base had no gene match. The V gene's germline CDR1 is SGHTA and CDR2 FQGNSA. The CDR3 runs 14 residues. The chain's CDR3 is CASSFTGGQETQYF. Written as DNA, the CDR3 is TGTGCCAGCAGCTTCACAGGGGGCCAAGAGACCCAGTACTTC.

The gene calls are TRBV7-3 and TRBJ2-7; possible D gene TRBD1, 5 bases. The CDR3 has 14 amino acids. V was shortened by 2 bases and J by 6 bases, with 14 bases between the two germline ends. Per the germline V gene, CDR1 is SGHTA and CDR2 is FQGTGA. CDR3 in amino acids: CASSLSTTQGEQYF. The DNA of the CDR3 is TGTGCCAGCAGCTTATCTACGACCCAGGGCGAGCAGTACTTC.

The chain links TRBV9 to TRBJ2-3, with D possibly being TRBD1 (5 bases). Trimming left V 0 bases short and J 5 bases short, with 19 bases between. Germline V gene lookup returns CDR1 SGDLS and CDR2 YYNGEE. The CDR3 has 17 residues. The CDR3 reads CASSVGLRELSGDTQYF. DNA of the CDR3: TGTGCCAGCAGCGTAGGTCTCAGGGAACTGAGTGGAGATACGCAGTATTTT.

The V gene is TRBV28, the J gene TRBJ2-7; 11 nucleotides align to TRBD2. The CDR3 is made up of 14 amino acids. The trim removed 5 bases at V and 6 bases at J, leaving 6 bases unmatched. Looked up from germline, CDR1 is MDHEN and CDR2 is SYDVKM. The CDR3 sequence: CASSGSGRAREQYF. The DNA for the CDR3 is TGTGCCAGCAGTGGTAGCGGGAGGGCTCGCGAGCAGTACTTC.

The chain links TRBV24-1 to TRBJ1-1, with a tentative D call TRBD1 (6 bases). Between the trimmed V and J ends, which lost 7 bases and 1 base, there was a span of 9 bases. Germline CDR1 reads KGHDR; CDR2 reads SFDVKD. This CDR3 is 13 amino acids long. CDR3 in DNA: TGTGCCACCAGCACAGGGACGAACACTGAAGCTTTCTTT. Translation: CATSTGTNTEAFF.

The J gene is TRBJ2-5, the V gene TRBV7-2; D is possibly TRBD1 (6 bases). The germline CDR1 and CDR2 sequences are SGHTA and FQGNSA. Trimming removed 3 bases at V and 3 bases at J, with 8 bases between. This CDR3 contains 13 residues. The CDR3 DNA follows: TGTGCCAGCAGCTTGTCAGGGGAAGAGACCCAGTACTTC. Its protein product is CASSLSGEETQYF.

The genes are TRBV7-2 and TRBJ1-2; D gene ambiguous. Germline CDR1 reads SGHTA; CDR2 reads FQGNSA. V lost 5 bases and J lost 5, with 9 bases in between. This CDR3 comprises 12 residues. The CDR3 DNA follows: TGTGCCAGCAGCCAAATTCGGTATGGCTACACCTTC. Protein product: CASSQIRYGYTF. Looking up the rest from reference TRBV7-2 and TRBJ1-2 gives the full variable domain: GAGVSQSPSNKVTEKGKDVELRCDPISGHTALYWYRQSLGQGLEFLIYFQGNSAPDKSGLPSDRFSAERTGGSVSTLTIQRTQQEDSAVYLCASSQIRYGYTFGSGTRLTVV.

This clone was detected once. The chain uses TRBV19 and TRBJ2-3; 7 positions agree with TRBD1. The CDR3 is 16 residues long. Germline V gene data show CDR1 as LNHDA and CDR2 as SQIVND (reference sequence). The junction had 10 bases not matched to a gene; V was cut back by 5 bases and J by 2 bases. Here the CDR3 DNA reads TGTGCCAGTAGTCCCGACAGGGACCCCGCCACAGATACGCAGTATTTT. Encoded protein: CASSPDRDPATDTQYF.

The chain is built from TRBV6-5 and TRBJ1-1, with D perhaps matching TRBD1 (5 bases). V was pared by 8 bases and J by 7 bases, with 20 bases between. In germline, CDR1 is MNHEY, CDR2 SVGAGI. CDR3 size: 14 residues. CDR3 protein: CASQTSGGAGEAFF. The CDR3 nucleotides read TGTGCCAGCCAGACCTCAGGAGGGGCCGGTGAAGCTTTCTTT.

This chain joins TRBV19 and TRBJ2-3, with a weak D call TRBD2 (6 bases). The CDR3 runs to 15 residues. CDR1 is LNHDA and CDR2 is SQIVND in the germline V gene (reference sequence). V lost 1 base, J lost 4 bases, and 12 bases lay in between. Here the CDR3 reads CASSIGREIPDTQYF. CDR3 bases: TGTGCCAGTAGTATAGGACGGGAGATCCCAGATACGCAGTATTTT.

V usage is TRBV5-1 and J usage is TRBJ1-2, with D uncertain. The V gene lost 0 bases and the J gene lost 8 bases, with 11 bases spanning the gap. CDR3 length equals 13 residues. In germline, CDR1 is SGHRS, CDR2 YFSETQ. The CDR3 sequence: CASSLGPREGYTF. Written as DNA, the CDR3 is TGCGCCAGCAGCTTGGGTCCCCGGGAAGGCTACACCTTC.

The chain recombines TRBV9 with TRBJ2-3; 8 bases are a match to TRBD2. V lost 6 bases and J lost 3; bases outside the gene matches: 12. The CDR3 is made up of 16 amino acids. CDR1 is SGDLS and CDR2 is YYNGEE in the germline V gene. The CDR3 reads CASTTYGGGWTDTQYF. The CDR3 coding sequence is TGTGCCAGCACCACTTACGGGGGGGGATGGACAGATACGCAGTATTTT.

V gene TRBV10-3 combines with J gene TRBJ2-5; TRBD2 matches 13 bases. The CDR3 consists of 16 residues. V trimming: 6 bases; J trimming: 5 bases; junction bases outside the gene matches: 9. Germline V gene sequence: CDR1 ENHRY, CDR2 SYGVKD. DNA of the CDR3: TGTGCCATCAGCGATCCTGGGACTAGCGGGGTCGAGACCCAGTACTTC. This codes for CAISDPGTSGVETQYF.

The chain employs TRBV9 and TRBJ2-4; 9 bases fit TRBD1. Germline trimming cut 0 bases from V and 9 bases from J; bases unmatched to any gene: 7. This CDR3 region has 15 residues. Germline CDR1 and CDR2: SGDLS and YYNGEE. The chain's CDR3 is CASSVGMGQGGIQYF. In DNA form, the CDR3 reads TGTGCCAGCAGCGTAGGGATGGGACAGGGAGGCATTCAGTACTTC.

V gene TRBV5-1 combines with J gene TRBJ1-2, with 9 bases aligning to TRBD1. Per germline, CDR1 SGHRS and CDR2 YFSETQ. J gave up 4 bases and V 0 bases, and 1 base lay outside the gene matches. The CDR3 sequence is 14 residues long. The CDR3, as DNA: TGCGCCAGCAGCTTGGCACAGGGGGCCTATGGCTACACCTTC. Amino acids: CASSLAQGAYGYTF.